This entry is about one T cell receptor beta chain. These data come from a study of blood T cell repertoires in COVID-19. Turning to the study itself: The United States, Italy and Spain provided the acute and convalescent COVID-19 samples. Sample material is recorded as cDNA or gDNA derived from T cells, B-cell-depleted T cells, or PBMCs.

CDR1 is SGHAT, CDR2 FQNNGV, per germline. The V and J ends lost 3 bases and 3 bases respectively, with 12 bases between them. CDR3 length: 14 residues. Only in-frame clones appear in the TCRdb table, and some are missing; sequencing was by immunoSEQ multiplex PCR. The table lists about 170,000 clones, roughly 89% of them singletons. The sequence derives from a man younger than 35 with active or convalescent COVID-19. Material for sequencing was peripheral blood. The chain couples TRBV11-2 to TRBJ2-7; D is possibly TRBD2 (5 bases). The CDR3 region has the DNA TGTGCCAGCAGCTTCCGAACCCGGGACTACGAGCAGTACTTC. Protein sequence: CASSFRTRDYEQYF.